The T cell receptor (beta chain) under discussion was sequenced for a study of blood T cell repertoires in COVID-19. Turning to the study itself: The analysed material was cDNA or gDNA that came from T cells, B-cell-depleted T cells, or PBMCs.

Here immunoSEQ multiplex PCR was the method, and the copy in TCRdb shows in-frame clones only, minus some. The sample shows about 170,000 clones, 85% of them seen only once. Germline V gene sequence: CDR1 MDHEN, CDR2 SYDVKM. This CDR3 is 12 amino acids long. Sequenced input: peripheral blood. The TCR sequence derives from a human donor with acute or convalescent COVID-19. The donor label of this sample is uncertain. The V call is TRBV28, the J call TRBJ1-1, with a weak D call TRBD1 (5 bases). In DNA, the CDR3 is TGTGGGACAAAACAGCTAGTAGCTGAAGCTTTCTTT. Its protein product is CGTKQLVAEAFF.